The 26 T cell receptor beta chains below were found in one sample sequenced in a study of sequential checkpoint blockade in melanoma. Treatment described: randomized to nivolumab then ipilimumab (arm A) or the reverse (arm B). Clones were sequenced by immunoSEQ multiplex PCR, and TCRdb holds only the in-frame ones, with some missing. Of around 3,800 clones in the sample, 55% to 70% were seen once. Sequences were derived from CD8+ T cells sorted from blood (inferred from file names), sampled from a patient given nivolumab and ipilimumab in sequence. These receptors came from a human donor with melanoma.

This chain links TRBV30 with TRBJ1-2; maybe TRBD1 (5 bases). The CDR3 spans 12 residues. Trimming cost V 2 bases and J 5 bases, with 9 bases left between them. Germline V gene sequence: CDR1 GTSNPN, CDR2 SVGIG (reference sequence). In DNA form, the CDR3 reads TGTGCCTGGAGTCCCTCAGGGTATGGCTACACCTTC. The encoded protein is CAWSPSGYGYTF.

This clone has only one observation. This chain links TRBV7-2 with TRBJ1-2; D is undetermined. Trimming cost V 5 bases and J 3 bases, with 13 bases left between them. CDR1 and CDR2 from the germline V gene are SGHTA and FQGNSA. CDR3 length: 14 residues. The CDR3 region is CASSPSGLDYGYTF. The CDR3 DNA sequence: TGTGCCAGCAGCCCCAGTGGACTCGACTATGGCTACACCTTC.

The chain recombines TRBV11-2 with TRBJ1-1, with 7 bases identical to TRBD1. The CDR3 contains 14 residues. Trimming cost V 4 bases and J 0 bases; bases outside gene matches: 2. Looked up from germline, CDR1 is SGHAT and CDR2 is FQNNGV. CDR3 coding DNA: TGTGCCAGCAGCTCCGGACAGGTGAACACTGAAGCTTTCTTT. It yields the protein CASSSGQVNTEAFF. Drawing the rest from reference TRBV11-2 and TRBJ1-1, the complete variable domain is EAGVAQSPRYKIIEKRQSVAFWCNPISGHATLYWYQQILGQGPKLLIQFQNNGVVDDSQLPKDRFSAERLKGVDSTLKIQPAKLEDSAVYLCASSSGQVNTEAFFGQGTRLTVV.

V usage is TRBV29-1 and J usage is TRBJ2-2; 7 nucleotides match TRBD2. With 4 bases clipped from V and 7 bases from J, the junction kept 9 bases outside the gene matches. The germline CDR1 and CDR2 sequences are SQVTM and ANQGSEA. The CDR3 contains 14 residues. CDR3 protein: CSVVGEGQGGELFF. The CDR3 DNA sequence: TGCAGCGTTGTGGGGGAGGGCCAGGGCGGGGAGCTGTTTTTT.

The chain uses TRBV4-1 and TRBJ2-7; 9 nucleotides line up with TRBD1. The V gene's germline CDR1 is MGHRA and CDR2 YSYEKL. Trimming took 2 bases from V and 7 from J; bases not matched to a gene: 12. The CDR3 consists of 16 residues. CDR3 loop: CASSQTLTGGLGEQYF. CDR3 nucleotides: TGCGCCAGCAGCCAAACCCTCACAGGGGGCTTGGGGGAGCAGTACTTC.

Within the sample, this clone is medium-sized (0.01 to 0.1%). CDR3 bases: TGCGCCAGCAGCCCAGAAGCGCACAATGAGCAGTTCTTC. Translation: CASSPEAHNEQFF. The rearrangement links TRBV4-1 to TRBJ2-1, with D uncertain. V was clipped by 4 bases and J by 5 bases, with 9 bases between them. Germline V gene data show CDR1 as MGHRA and CDR2 as YSYEKL. This CDR3 spans 13 amino acids.

The chain uses TRBV2 and TRBJ2-5, with 9 bases matching TRBD2. The germline CDR1 and CDR2 sequences are SNHLY and FYNNEI. This CDR3 contains 15 residues. V lost 5 bases, J lost 2 bases, and 6 bases stayed unmatched. As DNA, the CDR3 is TGTGCCAGCAGTTCCCGACTAGCGGAGCAAGAGACCCAGTACTTC. It is translated as CASSSRLAEQETQYF.

The table lists this clone with a few counts. This chain joins TRBV4-1 and TRBJ2-7; TRBD2 is a possible D gene (6 bases). The CDR3 length is 15 residues. Germline V gene lookup returns CDR1 MGHRA and CDR2 YSYEKL. V was cut by 1 base and J by 1 base, with 11 bases left in between. The chain's CDR3 is CASSQVPGTSYEQYF. The CDR3 coding sequence is TGCGCCAGCAGCCAAGTGCCAGGGACTTCCTACGAGCAGTACTTC.

Sample share makes this clone large. The gene calls are TRBV27 and TRBJ2-7; TRBD2 matches at 9 bases. Germline V gene lookup returns CDR1 MNHEY and CDR2 SMNVEV (reference sequence). J lost 0 bases, V lost 7 bases, and 4 bases had no gene match. The CDR3 is made up of 14 amino acids. CDR3 in DNA: TGTGCCAGCATGCTAGCGGGGAGCTCCTACGAGCAGTACTTC. Amino acids: CASMLAGSSYEQYF.

The chain couples TRBV27 to TRBJ2-5; TRBD1 agrees at 7 bases. The assigned J gene may be wrong: the sequence end matches TRBJ2-7 better. The germline gives CDR1 MNHEY, CDR2 SMNVEV (reference sequence). There are 13 residues in the CDR3. As DNA, the CDR3 is TGTGCCAGCAGTCCGGGACAGCCCTACGAGCAGTACTTC. The encoded protein is CASSPGQPYEQYF.

This rearrangement joins TRBV19 to TRBJ2-7, with 10 nucleotides matching TRBD1. The length of the CDR3 is 15 residues. Germline V gene sequence: CDR1 LNHDA, CDR2 SQIVND (reference sequence). Germline trimming cut 4 bases from V and 3 bases from J; bases unmatched to any gene: 6. CDR3 nucleotides: TGTGCCAGTAGTAGCCGGGACAGGGGCCTCTACGAGCAGTACTTC. Translating gives CASSSRDRGLYEQYF.

This clone was counted a few times. The rearrangement uses TRBV7-9 and TRBJ1-1; no reliable D call. Germline assignment: CDR1 SEHNR and CDR2 FQNEAQ (reference sequence). This CDR3 spans 13 amino acids. Deletions cut 2 bases from V and 4 bases from J, with 8 bases between. This CDR3 reads CASSLHSLTEAFF. CDR3 in DNA: TGTGCCAGCAGCTTACACAGTCTCACTGAAGCTTTCTTT.

The rearrangement uses TRBV6-1 and TRBJ2-7, with D possibly TRBD1 on 6 matching bases. V was pared by 4 bases and J by 1 base, with 17 bases between. The CDR3 runs to 16 residues. The germline gives CDR1 MNHNS, CDR2 SASEGT. CDR3 DNA: TGTGCCAGCAGTGGGCTACTGGACAGTTCGTCCTACGAGCAGTACTTC. It encodes CASSGLLDSSSYEQYF.

V gene TRBV11-3 combines with J gene TRBJ2-7; tentatively, D is TRBD2 (5 bases). V lost 5 bases, J lost 1 base, and 27 bases lay in between. The germline gives CDR1 SGHNT, CDR2 YENEEA. The CDR3 spans 19 residues. The DNA of the CDR3 is TGTGCCAGCAGCCCTCCTATTGGACTTAGGAAAACTCCTTCCTACGAGCAGTACTTC. This sequence encodes CASSPPIGLRKTPSYEQYF.

This clone has a single count. The rearrangement uses TRBV5-1 and TRBJ1-6, with 7 bases fitting TRBD1. Looked up from germline, CDR1 is SGHRS and CDR2 is YFSETQ. CDR3 size: 14 residues. J was trimmed by 8 bases and V by 1 base; bases with no gene match: 3. The CDR3 sequence: CASSLMTGYSPLHF. CDR3 coding DNA: TGCGCCAGCAGCTTGATGACAGGGTATTCACCCCTCCACTTT. The full variable domain, its missing parts supplied by reference TRBV5-1 and TRBJ1-6, is KAGVTQTPRYLIKTRGQQVTLSCSPISGHRSVSWYQQTPGQGLQFLFEYFSETQRNKGNFPGRFSGRQFSNSRSEMNVSTLELGDSALYLCASSLMTGYSPLHFGNGTRLTVT.

This clone was found a few times. The V call is TRBV25-1, the J call TRBJ1-5, with D perhaps matching TRBD1 (6 bases). The CDR3 length is 16 residues. The V end was cut by 8 bases, the J end by 1 base, with 18 bases between. The germline gives CDR1 MGHDK, CDR2 SYGVNS. The CDR3 DNA sequence: TGTGCCAGCTTGGGTAGGGACATTCTAAGCAATCAGCCCCAGCATTTT. Protein product: CASLGRDILSNQPQHF.

The V call is TRBV5-8, the J call TRBJ1-3, with D possibly matching TRBD1 (5 bases). With 4 bases removed from V and 0 bases from J, the gap between germline ends came to 26 bases. Per the germline V gene, CDR1 is SGHTS and CDR2 is YDEGEE. This CDR3 contains 20 residues. In DNA form, the CDR3 reads TGTGCCAGCAGCGGACCCGGGACTTTGAACCCTTCTGCCTCTGGAAACACCATATATTTT. As protein: CASSGPGTLNPSASGNTIYF. Together with reference TRBV5-8 and TRBJ1-3, the CDR3 gives the full variable domain: EAGVTQSPTHLIKTRGQQATLRCSPISGHTSVYWYQQALGLGLQFLLWYDEGEERNRGNFPPRFSGRQFPNYSSELNVNALELEDSALYLCASSGPGTLNPSASGNTIYFGEGSWLTVV.

This clone was detected only a few times. The chain uses TRBV7-6 and TRBJ2-7, with D unresolved. CDR1 and CDR2 from the germline V gene are SGHVS and FNYEAQ. CDR3 length: 14 amino acids. Trimming took 3 bases from V and 0 from J, leaving 9 bases between them. The CDR3 is CASSLRGVSYEQYF. The CDR3 coding sequence is TGTGCCAGCAGCTTGAGAGGCGTCTCCTACGAGCAGTACTTC.

The chain carries TRBV4-1 and TRBJ2-7; D is undetermined. V was cut by 3 bases and J by 0 bases, with 6 bases left in between. This CDR3 is 13 amino acids long. The germline V gene has CDR1 MGHRA and CDR2 YSYEKL. CDR3 residues: CASSHLFSYEQYF. The CDR3 nucleotides are TGCGCCAGCAGCCATCTTTTCTCCTACGAGCAGTACTTC.

The chain uses TRBV4-1 and TRBJ1-2; D may be TRBD1 (6 bases). The CDR3 is 16 residues long. From germline, CDR1 is MGHRA and CDR2 YSYEKL. The V end was cut by 5 bases, the J end by 1 base, with 17 bases between. The CDR3 protein is CASSTRGGEINYGYTF. The CDR3 DNA sequence: TGCGCCAGCAGCACCCGAGGGGGAGAAATTAACTATGGCTACACCTTC.

V is TRBV27 and J is TRBJ2-7; D might be TRBD2 (6 bases). CDR3 length: 14 amino acids. Germline V lookup: CDR1 MNHEY, CDR2 SMNVEV (reference sequence). Trimming shortened V by 3 bases and J by 2 bases, and 11 bases separated the two germline ends. CDR3 nucleotides: TGTGCCAGCAGTTTTGGGGGGACCCCCTACGAGCAGTACTTC. It yields the protein CASSFGGTPYEQYF.

The V call is TRBV23-1, the J call TRBJ1-3; tentatively, D is TRBD1 (5 bases). TRBV23-1 counts as an open reading frame of uncertain function. Trimming removed 4 bases from V and 8 bases from J, with 21 bases in between. The CDR3 has 16 amino acids. The CDR3 reads CASSPPEQGWVDTIYF. CDR3 DNA sequence: TGCGCCAGCAGTCCTCCCGAGCAGGGATGGGTTGACACCATATATTTT.

The chain links TRBV9 to TRBJ1-1; the D is unclear. Per germline, CDR1 SGDLS and CDR2 YYNGEE. The V end was cut by 2 bases, the J end by 4 bases, with 15 bases between. The CDR3 has 15 amino acids. The CDR3: CASSVLGPLSTEAFF. The CDR3 DNA is TGTGCCAGCAGCGTCCTAGGTCCCCTCAGCACTGAAGCTTTCTTT.

The chain uses TRBV5-1 and TRBJ1-1; 8 bases agree with TRBD1. CDR3 length: 11 amino acids. With V trimmed by 4 bases and J by 11 bases, 4 bases remained unmatched. The germline V gene encodes CDR1 SGHRS and CDR2 YFSETQ. CDR3 bases: TGCGCCAGCAGCCAGGGACAGGACGCTTTCTTT. Translated: CASSQGQDAFF.

The chain joins TRBV28 to TRBJ2-1, with no clear D. Trimming removed 1 base from V and 3 bases from J, with 10 bases in between. CDR3 length: 15 amino acids. Germline values: CDR1 MDHEN, CDR2 SYDVKM. The CDR3 region is CASSLFVQFYNEQFF. The CDR3 DNA reads TGTGCCAGCAGTTTATTCGTGCAGTTCTACAATGAGCAGTTCTTC. The full variable domain, rest sourced from reference TRBV28 and TRBJ2-1, is DVKVTQSSRYLVKRTGEKVFLECVQDMDHENMFWYRQDPGLGLRLIYFSYDVKMKEKGDIPEGYSVSREKKERFSLILESASTNQTSMYLCASSLFVQFYNEQFFGPGTRLTVL.

V gene TRBV5-6 combines with J gene TRBJ1-2; D unresolved. This CDR3 comprises 13 residues. CDR1 is SGHDT and CDR2 is YYEEEE in the germline V gene. Deletions cut 3 bases from V and 4 bases from J, with 10 bases between. CDR3 protein: CASSSKHPYGYTF. The CDR3 DNA reads as TGTGCCAGCAGCTCCAAGCATCCCTATGGCTACACCTTC.